This T cell receptor (beta chain) was obtained from a study of cytomegalovirus exposure and HLA in healthy donors. General study points: Specificity for CMV antigens was confirmed in vitro for a few of the CMV-associated chains. Altogether, about 160 TCR beta chains were recorded as cytomegalovirus-associated. Published work reported that the classifier diagnosed cytomegalovirus status with high specificity and sensitivity. The finding came from a later analysis; first-cohort TCR clusters tended to co-occur in the roughly 120 validation repertoires.

Libraries were prepared by immunoSEQ multiplex PCR; TCRdb keeps only in-frame clonotypes and omits some of them. This table holds some 110,000 clones, less than 90% found once. This clone has only a few counts. Its antigen is undetermined. Germline V gene sequence: CDR1 MNHNS, CDR2 SASEGT. CDR3 length equals 11 residues. V was clipped by 7 bases and J by 2 bases, with 2 bases between them. This clonotype was sampled from a man aged 18 to 30 in good health and CMV-seropositive. The chain combines TRBV6-1 with TRBJ2-2; no definite D call. What was sequenced was PBMCs. This CDR3 is CASINTGELFF. CDR3 nucleotide sequence: TGTGCCAGCATAAACACCGGGGAGCTGTTTTTT.